The 25 T cell receptor beta chains listed next were all sequenced from one sample in a study of blood T cell repertoires in COVID-19. Measured with immunoSEQ multiplex PCR; TCRdb has only the in-frame clones, and not every one. This sample carries roughly 150,000 clones, 80% to 90% of them seen once, and the ten largest clones take roughly 13%. The specimen was peripheral blood. Receptors originate from a man between 18 and 35 years old with COVID-19, enrolled during active disease.

This clone was counted once. The V call is TRBV7-9, the J call TRBJ2-7; D gene ambiguous. The CDR3 runs to 13 residues. Germline CDR1 is SEHNR and CDR2 is FQNEAQ (reference sequence). V dropped 1 base and J dropped 1 base, with 5 bases sitting between them. The CDR3 spells CASSLGASYEQYF. CDR3 nucleotide sequence: TGTGCCAGCAGCTTAGGGGCGTCCTACGAGCAGTACTTC.

The chain recombines TRBV6-5 with TRBJ1-2; the match to TRBD1 covers 9 bases. V lost 0 bases, J lost 6 bases, and 5 bases stayed unmatched. This CDR3 has 15 amino acids. Germline V gives CDR1 MNHEY, CDR2 SVGAGI. The CDR3 DNA follows: TGTGCCAGCAGTTACTCTCACGGACAGGGGCATGGCTACACCTTC. This translates into CASSYSHGQGHGYTF.

The chain uses TRBV20-1 and TRBJ2-7; tentatively, D is TRBD2 (6 bases). Germline CDR1 reads DFQATT; CDR2 reads SNEGSKA (reference sequence). The CDR3 covers 14 residues. Trimming took off 3 bases at V and 0 bases at J, with 12 bases between the two ends. The CDR3 DNA reads as TGCAGTGCTAGTTATAGCGGTATCTCCTACGAGCAGTACTTC. This gives the protein CSASYSGISYEQYF.

This chain joins TRBV28 and TRBJ1-5; the D gene is possibly TRBD1 (5 bases). The CDR3 runs to 15 residues. V was cut by 7 bases and J by 8 bases, with 21 bases left in between. The V gene's germline CDR1 is MDHEN and CDR2 SYDVKM. The CDR3 DNA reads TGTGCCAGCACCCCTCCAGCCCTGTCAGGGAAGCCCCAGCATTTT. This gives the protein CASTPPALSGKPQHF.

The chain has TRBV3-1 (or the pseudogene TRBV3-2) and TRBJ2-5, with 9 bases fitting TRBD2. With V trimmed by 3 bases and J by 6 bases, 11 bases remained unmatched. Germline assignment: CDR1 LGHDT and CDR2 YNNKEL (reference sequence). The CDR3 runs to 16 residues. CDR3 DNA sequence: TGTGCCAGCAGCCATTCGAGGCGGCGGGAGGGGCAGACCCAGTACTTC. Residues: CASSHSRRREGQTQYF.

The chain joins TRBV28 to TRBJ2-1; 8 nucleotides line up with TRBD2. Germline CDR1 reads MDHEN; CDR2 reads SYDVKM. J gave up 8 bases and V 7 bases, and 16 bases lay outside the gene matches. There are 16 residues in the CDR3. The CDR3 loop is CASTLTAGGVSDEQFF. The CDR3 DNA follows: TGTGCCAGCACCTTGACCGCGGGGGGAGTTAGCGATGAGCAGTTCTTC. Together with reference TRBV28 and TRBJ2-1, the CDR3 gives the full variable domain: DVKVTQSSRYLVKRTGEKVFLECVQDMDHENMFWYRQDPGLGLRLIYFSYDVKMKEKGDIPEGYSVSREKKERFSLILESASTNQTSMYLCASTLTAGGVSDEQFFGPGTRLTVL.

V usage is TRBV28 and J usage is TRBJ2-5, with D possibly being TRBD1 (5 bases). This CDR3 is built from 14 residues. Germline V gene lookup returns CDR1 MDHEN and CDR2 SYDVKM. Trimming removed 4 bases from V and 4 bases from J, with 13 bases in between. This CDR3 is CASSYHRGGETQYF. The CDR3 bases are TGTGCCAGCAGTTACCATAGGGGCGGAGAGACCCAGTACTTC.

J is TRBJ1-2 and V is TRBV11-2, with a possible D match to TRBD1 (6 bases). The CDR3 spans 15 residues. Trimming stripped 4 bases from V and 0 bases from J, with 12 bases between. Germline CDR1 is SGHAT and CDR2 is FQNNGV. CDR3 loop: CASSSGQYSNYGYTF. DNA for the CDR3: TGTGCCAGCAGCTCAGGACAGTACTCTAACTATGGCTACACCTTC.

The table lists this clone with a few counts. The chain combines TRBV19 with TRBJ1-1, with a tentative D call TRBD1 (5 bases). Trimming took off 3 bases at V and 4 bases at J, with 15 bases between the two ends. The CDR3 is 15 amino acids. Germline V gives CDR1 LNHDA, CDR2 SQIVND (reference sequence). The CDR3 DNA reads as TGTGCCAGTAGTATCGGAGGGACCTATGGCACTGAAGCTTTCTTT. It is translated as CASSIGGTYGTEAFF.

This chain connects TRBV11-2 to TRBJ2-1; tentative D call: TRBD2 (6 bases). CDR1 and CDR2 (germline): SGHAT, FQNNGV. Trimming stripped 9 bases from V and 2 bases from J, with 11 bases between. The CDR3 totals 13 residues. The CDR3 DNA sequence: TGTGCCAGTGGGGGAGGCGCCTACAATGAGCAGTTCTTC. This gives the protein CASGGGAYNEQFF.

About this clone itself: Germline and junction disagree at one end, which may indicate a read error. The V call is TRBV7-7, the J call TRBJ2-1, with D uncertain. The CDR3 has 13 residues. CDR1 is SSHAT and CDR2 is FNYEAQ in the germline V gene (reference sequence). For the CDR3, the DNA is TGTGCTAGCAGCCAGGACTCCTACAATGAGCAGTTCTTC. Translated, it gives CASSQDSYNEQFF.

This clone was counted once. CDR3 sequence reads: CSASVELAEDGWYEQYF. The CDR3 DNA reads TGCAGTGCTAGTGTAGAGTTAGCGGAGGATGGGTGGTACGAGCAGTACTTC. The V gene is TRBV20-1, the J gene TRBJ2-7; tentatively, D is TRBD2 (6 bases). The CDR3 runs 17 residues. Germline loops: CDR1 DFQATT, CDR2 SNEGSKA (reference sequence). The V and J ends lost 3 bases and 4 bases respectively, with 25 bases between them.

The chain has TRBV4-2 and TRBJ2-1; 11 nucleotides line up with TRBD2. Germline trimming cut 4 bases from V and 10 bases from J; bases unmatched to any gene: 6. The CDR3 consists of 14 residues. Looked up from germline, CDR1 is LGHNA and CDR2 is YNFKEQ. The CDR3 DNA reads as TGTGCCAGCAGCCCAAAACTAGCGGGAGACGAGCAGTTCTTC. Its protein product is CASSPKLAGDEQFF.

The chain is built from TRBV6-5 and TRBJ1-1, with 9 bases identical to TRBD1. The CDR3 sequence is 14 residues long. The trim removed 10 bases at V and 1 base at J, leaving 7 bases unmatched. CDR1 and CDR2 from the germline V gene are MNHEY and SVGAGI. This CDR3 reads CATTRGQGNTEAFF. The CDR3 DNA is TGTGCCACAACCCGGGGACAGGGGAACACTGAAGCTTTCTTT.

The V gene is TRBV29-1, the J gene TRBJ2-7; weak D call: TRBD1 (5 bases). The CDR3 is 13 residues long. Trimming took off 5 bases at V and 5 bases at J, with 16 bases between the two ends. Per the germline V gene, CDR1 is SQVTM and CDR2 is ANQGSEA. The CDR3 spells CSVFGQDGNEQYF. For the CDR3, the DNA is TGCAGCGTTTTCGGACAAGATGGTAACGAGCAGTACTTC.

The chain links TRBV6-1 to TRBJ2-1, with 9 bases identical to TRBD2. V trimming: 3 bases; J trimming: 3 bases; junction bases outside the gene matches: 6. This CDR3 comprises 16 residues. Germline V gene lookup returns CDR1 MNHNS and CDR2 SASEGT. The CDR3 protein is CASSDLAGLLYNEQFF. In DNA form, the CDR3 reads TGTGCCAGCAGTGACCTAGCGGGACTACTCTACAATGAGCAGTTCTTC.

The CDR3 DNA follows: TGTGCCAGCAGCACTTACGAGGACAACTACAATGAGCAGTTCTTC. This codes for CASSTYEDNYNEQFF. The rearrangement links TRBV11-2 to TRBJ2-1; D perhaps matches TRBD1 (5 bases). This CDR3 is 15 amino acids long. V was shortened by 5 bases and J by 3 bases, with 14 bases between the two germline ends. The germline gives CDR1 SGHAT, CDR2 FQNNGV. Complete variable domain (other parts from reference TRBV11-2 and TRBJ2-1): EAGVAQSPRYKIIEKRQSVAFWCNPISGHATLYWYQQILGQGPKLLIQFQNNGVVDDSQLPKDRFSAERLKGVDSTLKIQPAKLEDSAVYLCASSTYEDNYNEQFFGPGTRLTVL.

The chain recombines TRBV9 with TRBJ1-2; weak D call: TRBD1 (6 bases). Germline lookup yields CDR1 SGDLS and CDR2 YYNGEE. The CDR3 is 16 residues long. V was shortened by 4 bases and J by 4 bases, with 20 bases between the two germline ends. CDR3 nucleotides: TGTGCCAGCAGCCCCCCTTTGGGGGGGCTTACCTATGGCTACACCTTC. Amino acids: CASSPPLGGLTYGYTF.

The chain couples TRBV30 to TRBJ2-3; unclear D gene. The V and J ends lost 0 bases and 7 bases respectively, with 8 bases between them. CDR1 GTSNPN and CDR2 SVGIG come from the germline V gene (reference sequence). The CDR3 has 12 amino acids. For the CDR3, the DNA is TGTGCCTGGAGTGTCGGAGCGAATACGCAGTATTTT. It encodes CAWSVGANTQYF. Variable domain in full (rest from reference TRBV30 and TRBJ2-3): SQTIHQWPATLVQPVGSPLSLECTVEGTSNPNLYWYRQAAGRGLQLLFYSVGIGQISSEVPQNLSASRPQDRQFILSSKKLLLSDSGFYLCAWSVGANTQYFGPGTRLTVL.

The chain joins TRBV28 to TRBJ2-5; 8 bases align to TRBD1. The CDR3 length is 15 residues. The germline CDR1 and CDR2 sequences are MDHEN and SYDVKM. The trim removed 6 bases at V and 0 bases at J, leaving 6 bases unmatched. The CDR3 coding sequence is TGTGCCAGCAGATCGGACAGGGCTCACCAAGAGACCCAGTACTTC. Amino acid sequence: CASRSDRAHQETQYF. The whole variable domain, remainder taken from reference TRBV28 and TRBJ2-5, is DVKVTQSSRYLVKRTGEKVFLECVQDMDHENMFWYRQDPGLGLRLIYFSYDVKMKEKGDIPEGYSVSREKKERFSLILESASTNQTSMYLCASRSDRAHQETQYFGPGTRLLVL.

The chain couples TRBV15 to TRBJ2-5; 16 bases are a match to TRBD2. This CDR3 is built from 20 residues. Germline trimming cut 4 bases from V and 5 bases from J; bases unmatched to any gene: 16. Germline V gene sequence: CDR1 LNHNV, CDR2 YYDKDF (reference sequence). CDR3 region: CATSINPVGLAGGPGETQYF. The CDR3 bases are TGTGCCACCAGCATAAACCCAGTGGGACTAGCGGGAGGGCCGGGGGAGACCCAGTACTTC.

V gene TRBV10-3 combines with J gene TRBJ2-7; weak D call: TRBD1 (6 bases). The CDR3 spans 14 residues. The V end lost 5 bases, the J end lost 6 bases, and 17 bases lay between the germline ends. Germline CDR1 reads ENHRY; CDR2 reads SYGVKD. The CDR3 protein is CAISLAVARGEQYF. The CDR3 DNA sequence: TGTGCCATCAGTTTGGCCGTTGCCAGGGGCGAGCAGTACTTC.

The chain's CDR3 is CASRHTGQGDNEQFF. Here the CDR3 DNA reads TGCGCCAGCAGGCATACGGGACAGGGGGACAATGAGCAGTTCTTC. This rearrangement joins TRBV5-1 to TRBJ2-1; 11 positions agree with TRBD1. The junction had 6 bases not matched to a gene; V was cut back by 5 bases and J by 5 bases. This CDR3 comprises 15 residues. CDR1 is SGHRS, CDR2 YFSETQ, per germline.

V and J are TRBV9 and TRBJ2-5; 8 nucleotides agree with TRBD1. CDR3 length equals 16 residues. The germline V gene encodes CDR1 SGDLS and CDR2 YYNGEE. V lost 3 bases, J lost 5 bases, and 12 bases stayed unmatched. The CDR3 DNA sequence: TGTGCCAGCAGCGCATCCAGGGGGCGCGAAGTGGAGACCCAGTACTTC. Protein product: CASSASRGREVETQYF.

This clone has just one count. CDR3 DNA: TGTGCCAGCAGTACCGTATCCGGACTCAGATACGAGCAGTACTTC. It specifies CASSTVSGLRYEQYF. This sequence joins TRBV27 and TRBJ2-7, with TRBD2 as a possible D gene (5 bases). The CDR3 loop spans 15 amino acids. Trimming left V 5 bases short and J 4 bases short, with 18 bases between. Germline-derived CDR1 and CDR2 are MNHEY and SMNVEV (reference sequence).